The 13 T cell receptor beta chains listed next were all sequenced from one sample in a study of cytomegalovirus exposure and HLA in healthy donors. PCR was performed using 60 Vbeta and 13 Jbeta primers. Using immunoSEQ multiplex PCR, the repertoire was profiled, and TCRdb retains in-frame clones only, with some absent. The sample consists of about 190,000 clones, about 69% of them appearing once. Sequenced sample: PBMCs. Source of these receptors: a man under 40 in good health and CMV-seropositive.

The rearrangement uses TRBV19 and TRBJ2-7; weak D call: TRBD2 (5 bases). Looked up from germline, CDR1 is LNHDA and CDR2 is SQIVND (reference sequence). Trimming removed 5 bases from V and 3 bases from J, with 11 bases in between. This CDR3 has 13 residues. CDR3: CASSQQLGYEQYF. The CDR3, as DNA: TGTGCCAGTAGTCAACAACTAGGCTACGAGCAGTACTTC.

This clone came up a few times. The DNA for the CDR3 is TGTGCCAGCAGCTTTGGTAGCGGGTCCGATGAGCAGTTCTTC. Its protein is CASSFGSGSDEQFF. The chain employs TRBV7-3 and TRBJ2-1, with 7 nucleotides matching TRBD2. The CDR3 has 14 residues. With 3 bases clipped from V and 8 bases from J, the junction kept 7 bases outside the gene matches. The germline V gene has CDR1 SGHTA and CDR2 FQGTGA.

This sequence joins TRBV11-2 and TRBJ2-1; no firm D call. Trimming stripped 5 bases from V and 0 bases from J, with 8 bases between. CDR1 is SGHAT and CDR2 is FQNNGV in the germline V gene. This CDR3 is built from 14 residues. CDR3 in amino acids: CASSPSFSYNEQFF. The CDR3 nucleotides are TGTGCCAGCAGCCCGTCGTTCTCCTACAATGAGCAGTTCTTC.

The chain joins TRBV7-2 to TRBJ2-7; 9 bases match TRBD1. J was trimmed by 2 bases and V by 5 bases; bases with no gene match: 10. CDR1 SGHTA and CDR2 FQGNSA come from the germline V gene. The CDR3 spans 16 residues. The chain's CDR3 is CASSATGGEVPYEQYF. The DNA of the CDR3 is TGTGCCAGCAGCGCCACAGGGGGCGAAGTCCCCTACGAGCAGTACTTC.

The rearrangement links TRBV28 to TRBJ2-6; TRBD1 matches 9 bases. The J segment lost 2 bases and the V segment lost 0 bases, leaving 5 bases of the junction unmatched. The CDR3 sequence is 18 residues long. In germline, CDR1 is MDHEN, CDR2 SYDVKM. The DNA of the CDR3 is TGTGCCAGCAGTTTATGGGGGACAGGGAGACCTGGGGCCAACGTCCTGACTTTC. It yields the protein CASSLWGTGRPGANVLTF.

V gene TRBV27 combines with J gene TRBJ2-7; 7 positions agree with TRBD2. Germline CDR1 and CDR2: MNHEY and SMNVEV (reference sequence). The CDR3 runs 13 residues. J lost 7 bases, V lost 8 bases, and 11 bases had no gene match. DNA for the CDR3: TGTGCCAGCGGTGGTGGCGGGAGTTCGGAGCAGTACTTC. Its protein product is CASGGGGSSEQYF.

The J gene is TRBJ2-7, the V gene TRBV19; TRBD1 aligns across 11 bases. CDR1 is LNHDA and CDR2 is SQIVND in the germline V gene (reference sequence). There are 15 residues in the CDR3. Trimming took 4 bases from V and 5 from J; bases not matched to a gene: 7. CDR3 amino acids: CASSTGTGGSNEQYF. The CDR3 DNA sequence: TGTGCCAGTAGTACCGGGACAGGGGGTAGCAACGAGCAGTACTTC.

The rearrangement uses TRBV5-1 and TRBJ2-5; 9 bases fit TRBD2. The CDR3 runs 14 residues. The trim removed 6 bases at V and 0 bases at J, leaving 3 bases unmatched. Germline loops: CDR1 SGHRS, CDR2 YFSETQ. The CDR3 nucleotides are TGCGCCAGCAAGGGACTAGCCCACCAAGAGACCCAGTACTTC. Encoded protein: CASKGLAHQETQYF.

This sequence joins TRBV7-2 and TRBJ2-5; TRBD1 matches 11 bases. The DNA matches TRBJ2-7 better at its end, which makes the J call doubtful. The germline V gene has CDR1 SGHTA and CDR2 FQGNSA. The length of the CDR3 is 14 residues. CDR3 sequence (DNA): TGTGCCAGCAGCCCGGGACAGGGGGCCTACGAGCAGTACTTC. It is translated as CASSPGQGAYEQYF.

The CDR3 is CASSLPGTGGSYEQYF. The CDR3 DNA follows: TGTGCCAGCAGCCTGCCCGGGACAGGGGGCTCCTACGAGCAGTACTTC. The rearrangement links TRBV27 to TRBJ2-7, with TRBD1 matching over 11 bases. The CDR3 extends over 16 amino acids. Unmatched junction bases numbered 7, after V lost 6 bases and J lost 0 bases. Germline V gene sequence: CDR1 MNHEY, CDR2 SMNVEV (reference sequence).

The gene calls are TRBV12-5 and TRBJ2-7; the D gene is possibly TRBD1 (6 bases). CDR3 length: 15 residues. In germline, CDR1 is LGHNT, CDR2 FRNRAP. V gave up 4 bases and J gave up 1 base, with 14 bases separating them. The CDR3 DNA reads TGTGCTAGTGGTTCACCCGGGACATTTTCCTACGAGCAGTACTTC. Its protein is CASGSPGTFSYEQYF.

This chain's CDR3 is CAIREGRSGNTIYF. The CDR3 bases are TGTGCCATCAGGGAGGGGAGATCTGGAAACACCATATATTTT. This chain uses TRBV10-3 with TRBJ1-3; D is possibly TRBD1 (5 bases). CDR1 and CDR2 from the germline V gene are ENHRY and SYGVKD. The CDR3 sequence is 14 residues long. The V and J ends lost 6 bases and 1 base respectively, with 10 bases between them.

The chain recombines TRBV19 with TRBJ2-5; D is possibly TRBD1 (6 bases). This CDR3 spans 14 amino acids. Trimming took off 5 bases at V and 4 bases at J, with 14 bases between the two ends. CDR1 is LNHDA and CDR2 is SQIVND in the germline V gene (reference sequence). The CDR3 bases are TGTGCCAGTAGTCCAGGGGTAGGAGGAGAGACCCAGTACTTC. This codes for CASSPGVGGETQYF.